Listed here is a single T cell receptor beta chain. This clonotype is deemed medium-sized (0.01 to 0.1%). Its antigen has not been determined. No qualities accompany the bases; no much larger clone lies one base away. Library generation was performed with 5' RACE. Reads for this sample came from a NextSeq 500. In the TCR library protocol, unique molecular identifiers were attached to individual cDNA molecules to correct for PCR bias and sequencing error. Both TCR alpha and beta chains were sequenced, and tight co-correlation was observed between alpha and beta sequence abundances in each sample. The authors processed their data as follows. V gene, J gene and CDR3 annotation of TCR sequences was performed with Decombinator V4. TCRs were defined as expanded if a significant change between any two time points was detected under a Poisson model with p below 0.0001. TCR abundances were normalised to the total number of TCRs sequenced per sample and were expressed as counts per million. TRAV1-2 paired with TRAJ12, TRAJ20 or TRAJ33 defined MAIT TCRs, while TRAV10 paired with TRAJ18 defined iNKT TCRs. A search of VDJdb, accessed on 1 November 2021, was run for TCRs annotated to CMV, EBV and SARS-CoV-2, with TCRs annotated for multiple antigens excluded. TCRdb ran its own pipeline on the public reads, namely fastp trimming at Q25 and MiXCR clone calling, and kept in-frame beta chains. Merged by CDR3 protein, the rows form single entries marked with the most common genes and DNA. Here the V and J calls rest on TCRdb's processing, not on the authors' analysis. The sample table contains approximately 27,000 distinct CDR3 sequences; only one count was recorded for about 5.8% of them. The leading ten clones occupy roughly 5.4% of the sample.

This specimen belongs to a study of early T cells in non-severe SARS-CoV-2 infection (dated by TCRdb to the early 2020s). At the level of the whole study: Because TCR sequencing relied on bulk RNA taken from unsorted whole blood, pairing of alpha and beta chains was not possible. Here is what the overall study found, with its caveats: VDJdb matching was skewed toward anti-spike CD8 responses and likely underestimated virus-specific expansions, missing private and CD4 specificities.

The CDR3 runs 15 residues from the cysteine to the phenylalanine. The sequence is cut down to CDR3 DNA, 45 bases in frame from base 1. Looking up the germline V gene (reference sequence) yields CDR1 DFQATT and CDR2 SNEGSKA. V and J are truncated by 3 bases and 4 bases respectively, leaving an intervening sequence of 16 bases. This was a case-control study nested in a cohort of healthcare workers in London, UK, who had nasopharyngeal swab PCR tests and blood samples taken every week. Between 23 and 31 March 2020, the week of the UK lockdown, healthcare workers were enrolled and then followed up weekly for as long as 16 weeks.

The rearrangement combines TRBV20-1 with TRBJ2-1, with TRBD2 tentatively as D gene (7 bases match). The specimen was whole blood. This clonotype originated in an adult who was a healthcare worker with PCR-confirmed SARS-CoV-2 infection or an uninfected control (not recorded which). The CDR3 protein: CSARHEGGPYNEQFF. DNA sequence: TGCAGTGCTAGGCATGAGGGGGGGCCGTACAATGAGCAGTTCTTC.